The T cell receptor beta chain under discussion was sequenced for a study of control samples from healthy donors and cancer patients (dated by TCRdb to 2020 to 2021). The method was the immunoSEQ multiplex PCR assay. TCRdb re-hosts the immuneACCESS table, in-frame sequences only. Its copies lack some clones; in the studies checked, an unresolved V gene accounts for under half of them, and the cause for the rest is not known. This sample holds 400,000 to 450,000 clones; 80% to 95% were observed only once. The top ten clones comprise roughly 6.4% of the sample. CDR1 SEHNR and CDR2 FQNEAQ are derived from the germline V gene (reference sequence). After removal of 1 base from V and 3 bases from J, the junction retains 10 bases not matched to a gene. The CDR3 contains 17 residues, cysteine and phenylalanine counted. The DNA shown is the 51-base CDR3, in frame from base 1. As concerns this clone: No cognate antigen has been identified for it. No base quality information exists; no much larger clone differs at one position.

Sequences were obtained from PBMCs. The sequence derives from a middle-aged man with head and neck cancer. The rearranged segments are TRBV7-9 and TRBJ1-1; a stretch of 8 junction bases matches TRBD1. The DNA is as follows: TGTGCCAGCAGCTTAGAGGTAGGGACAGGCATACACACTGAAGCTTTCTTT. This encodes CASSLEVGTGIHTEAFF.